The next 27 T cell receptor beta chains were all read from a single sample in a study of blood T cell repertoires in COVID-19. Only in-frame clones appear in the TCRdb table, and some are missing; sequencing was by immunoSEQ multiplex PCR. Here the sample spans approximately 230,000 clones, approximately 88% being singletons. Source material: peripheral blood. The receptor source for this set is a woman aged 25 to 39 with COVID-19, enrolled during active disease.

CDR3: CASSGVAGLNNEQFF. The CDR3 nucleotides read TGTGCCAGCAGTGGGGTAGCGGGACTCAACAATGAGCAGTTCTTC. This chain links TRBV7-2 with TRBJ2-1; TRBD2 matches at 8 bases. The germline V gene encodes CDR1 SGHTA and CDR2 FQGNSA. Trimming took 6 bases from V and 5 from J; bases not matched to a gene: 9. The CDR3 covers 15 residues.

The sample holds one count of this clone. The CDR3 DNA reads TGTGCCAGCAGCTCTAACTACGAGCAGTACTTC. The encoded protein is CASSSNYEQYF. The chain uses TRBV28 and TRBJ2-7; no reliable D call. Looked up from germline, CDR1 is MDHEN and CDR2 is SYDVKM. Trimming removed 6 bases at V and 3 bases at J, with 6 bases between. This CDR3 spans 11 amino acids.

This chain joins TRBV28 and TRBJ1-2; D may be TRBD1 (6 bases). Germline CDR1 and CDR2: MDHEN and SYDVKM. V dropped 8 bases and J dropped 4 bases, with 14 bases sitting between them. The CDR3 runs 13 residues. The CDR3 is CASGGHLLYGYTF. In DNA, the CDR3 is TGTGCCAGCGGGGGACACCTGCTCTATGGCTACACCTTC.

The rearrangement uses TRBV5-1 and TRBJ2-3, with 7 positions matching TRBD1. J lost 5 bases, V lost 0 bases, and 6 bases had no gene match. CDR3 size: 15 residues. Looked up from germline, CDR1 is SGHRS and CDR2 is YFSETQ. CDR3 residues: CASSLADRDIDTQYF. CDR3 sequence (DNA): TGCGCCAGCAGCTTGGCTGACAGGGACATAGATACGCAGTATTTT.

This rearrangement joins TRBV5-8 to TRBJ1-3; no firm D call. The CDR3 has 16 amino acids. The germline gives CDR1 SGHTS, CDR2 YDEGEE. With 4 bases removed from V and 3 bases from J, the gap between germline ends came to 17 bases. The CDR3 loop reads CASSAGSVLGGNTIYF. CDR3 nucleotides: TGTGCCAGCAGCGCCGGGAGCGTGCTTGGTGGAAACACCATATATTTT.

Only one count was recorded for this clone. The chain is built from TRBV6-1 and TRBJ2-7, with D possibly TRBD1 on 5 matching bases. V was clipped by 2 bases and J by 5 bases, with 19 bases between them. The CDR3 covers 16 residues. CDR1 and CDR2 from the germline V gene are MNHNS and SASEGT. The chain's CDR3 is CASSEMGPQQYHEQYF. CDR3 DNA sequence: TGTGCCAGCAGTGAAATGGGGCCCCAACAATACCACGAGCAGTACTTC.

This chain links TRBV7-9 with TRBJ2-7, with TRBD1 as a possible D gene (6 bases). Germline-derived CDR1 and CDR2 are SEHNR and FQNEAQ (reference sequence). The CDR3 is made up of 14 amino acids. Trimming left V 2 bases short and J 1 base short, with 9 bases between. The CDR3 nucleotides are TGTGCCAGCAGCTTATCCGGACAGTCCTACGAGCAGTACTTC. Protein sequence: CASSLSGQSYEQYF.

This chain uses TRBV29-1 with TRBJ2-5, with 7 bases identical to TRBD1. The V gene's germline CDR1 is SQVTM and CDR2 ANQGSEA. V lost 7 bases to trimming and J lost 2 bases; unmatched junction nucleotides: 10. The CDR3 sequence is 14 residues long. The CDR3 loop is CSAPFGTDQETQYF. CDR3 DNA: TGCAGCGCACCCTTCGGGACAGATCAAGAGACCCAGTACTTC.

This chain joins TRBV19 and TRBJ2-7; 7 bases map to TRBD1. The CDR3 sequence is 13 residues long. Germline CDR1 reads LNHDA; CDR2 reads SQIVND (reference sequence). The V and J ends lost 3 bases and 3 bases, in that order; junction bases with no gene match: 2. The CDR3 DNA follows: TGTGCCAGTAGTATGGCAGGGGGCTACGAGCAGTACTTC. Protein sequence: CASSMAGGYEQYF.

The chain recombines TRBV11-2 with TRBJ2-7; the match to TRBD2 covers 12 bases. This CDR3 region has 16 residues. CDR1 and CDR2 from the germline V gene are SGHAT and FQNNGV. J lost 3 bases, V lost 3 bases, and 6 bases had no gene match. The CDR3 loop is CASSLTTSGGVYEQYF. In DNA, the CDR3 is TGTGCCAGCAGCTTGACGACTAGCGGGGGCGTCTACGAGCAGTACTTC.

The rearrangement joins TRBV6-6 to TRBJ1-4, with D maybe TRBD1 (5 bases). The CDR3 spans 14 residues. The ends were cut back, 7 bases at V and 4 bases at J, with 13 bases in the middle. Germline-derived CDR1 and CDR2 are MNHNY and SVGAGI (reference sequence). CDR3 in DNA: TGTGCCAGCAAACGACAGATCTATAATGAAAAACTGTTTTTT. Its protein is CASKRQIYNEKLFF.

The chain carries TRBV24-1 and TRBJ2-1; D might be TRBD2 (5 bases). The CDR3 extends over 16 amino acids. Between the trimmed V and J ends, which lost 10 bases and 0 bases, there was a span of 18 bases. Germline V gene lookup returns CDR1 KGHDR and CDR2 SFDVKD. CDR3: CATLSFGDSSYNEQFF. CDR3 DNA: TGTGCCACGTTAAGCTTCGGGGATAGCTCCTACAATGAGCAGTTCTTC.

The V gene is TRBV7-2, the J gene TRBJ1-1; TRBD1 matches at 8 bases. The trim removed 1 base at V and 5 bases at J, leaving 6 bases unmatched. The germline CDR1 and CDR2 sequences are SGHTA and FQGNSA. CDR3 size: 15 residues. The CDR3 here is CASSLVGQGATEAFF. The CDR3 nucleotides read TGTGCCAGCAGCTTAGTAGGGCAGGGGGCTACTGAAGCTTTCTTT.

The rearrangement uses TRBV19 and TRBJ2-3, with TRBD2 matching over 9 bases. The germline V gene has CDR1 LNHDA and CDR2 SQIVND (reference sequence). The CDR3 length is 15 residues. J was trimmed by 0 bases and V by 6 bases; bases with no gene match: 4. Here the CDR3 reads CASSLAGSSTDTQYF. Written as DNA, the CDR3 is TGTGCCAGTAGCCTAGCGGGGTCTAGCACAGATACGCAGTATTTT.

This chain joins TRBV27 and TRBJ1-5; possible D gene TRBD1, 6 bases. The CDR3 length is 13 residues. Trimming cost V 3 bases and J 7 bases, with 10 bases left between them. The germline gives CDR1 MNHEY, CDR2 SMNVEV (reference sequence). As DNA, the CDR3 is TGTGCCAGCAGTTTCTCAGGGGAGCAGCCCCAGCATTTT. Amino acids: CASSFSGEQPQHF.

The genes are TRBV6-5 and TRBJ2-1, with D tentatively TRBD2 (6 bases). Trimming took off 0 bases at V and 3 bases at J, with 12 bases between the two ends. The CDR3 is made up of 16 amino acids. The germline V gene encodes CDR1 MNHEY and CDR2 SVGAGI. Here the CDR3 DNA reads TGTGCCAGCAGTTACTCGGGGGGTTTGGGCTACAATGAGCAGTTCTTC. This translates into CASSYSGGLGYNEQFF.

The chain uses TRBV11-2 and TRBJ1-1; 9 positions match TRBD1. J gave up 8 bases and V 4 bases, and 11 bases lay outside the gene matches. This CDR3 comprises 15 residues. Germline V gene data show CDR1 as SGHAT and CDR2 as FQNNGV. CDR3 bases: TGTGCCAGCAGCTCGCAACAGGGGGCAGGCACCGAAGCTTTCTTT. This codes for CASSSQQGAGTEAFF.

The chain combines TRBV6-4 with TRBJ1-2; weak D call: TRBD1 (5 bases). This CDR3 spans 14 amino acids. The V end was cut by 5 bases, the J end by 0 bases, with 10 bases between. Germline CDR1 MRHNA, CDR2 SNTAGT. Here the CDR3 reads CASSPRAANYGYTF. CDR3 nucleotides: TGTGCCAGCAGTCCCAGGGCAGCTAACTATGGCTACACCTTC.

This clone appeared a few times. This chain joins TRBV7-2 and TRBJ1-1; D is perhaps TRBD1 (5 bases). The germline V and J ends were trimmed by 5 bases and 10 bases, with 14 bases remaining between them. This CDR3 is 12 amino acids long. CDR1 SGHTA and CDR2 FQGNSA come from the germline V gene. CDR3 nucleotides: TGTGCCAGCAGCCCCGGTTGGGGCGCAGCTTTCTTT. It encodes CASSPGWGAAFF.

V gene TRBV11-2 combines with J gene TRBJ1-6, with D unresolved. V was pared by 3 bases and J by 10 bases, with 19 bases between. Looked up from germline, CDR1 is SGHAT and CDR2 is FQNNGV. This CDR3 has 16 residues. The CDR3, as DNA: TGTGCCAGCAGCTTGTTTTATGGTCCGACATCCTCACCCCTCCACTTT. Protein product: CASSLFYGPTSSPLHF.

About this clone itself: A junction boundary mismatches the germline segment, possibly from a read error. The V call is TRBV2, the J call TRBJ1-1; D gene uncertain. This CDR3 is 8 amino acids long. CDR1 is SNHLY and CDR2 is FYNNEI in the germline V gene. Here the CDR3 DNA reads TGTGCCAGCAGTGAAGCCCAATTT. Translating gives CASSEAQF.

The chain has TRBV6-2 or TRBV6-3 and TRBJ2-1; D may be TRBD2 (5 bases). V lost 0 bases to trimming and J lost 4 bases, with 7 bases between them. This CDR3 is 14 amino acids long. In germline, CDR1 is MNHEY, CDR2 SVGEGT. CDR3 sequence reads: CASSYSLAYNEQFF. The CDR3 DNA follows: TGTGCCAGCAGTTACTCGCTAGCATACAATGAGCAGTTCTTC.

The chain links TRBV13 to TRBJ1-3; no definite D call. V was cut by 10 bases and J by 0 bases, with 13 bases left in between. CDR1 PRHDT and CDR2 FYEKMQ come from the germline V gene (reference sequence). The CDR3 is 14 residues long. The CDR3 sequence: CATISSSSGNTIYF. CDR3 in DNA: TGTGCCACCATCTCGTCCAGCTCTGGAAACACCATATATTTT.

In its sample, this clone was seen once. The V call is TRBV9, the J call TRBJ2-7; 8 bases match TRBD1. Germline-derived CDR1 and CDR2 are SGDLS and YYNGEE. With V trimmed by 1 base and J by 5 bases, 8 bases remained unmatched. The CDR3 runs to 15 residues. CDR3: CASSVTGQGFHEQYF. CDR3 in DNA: TGTGCCAGCAGCGTAACAGGACAGGGCTTTCACGAGCAGTACTTC.

The CDR3: CAIRGQSAPEAFF. DNA of the CDR3: TGTGCCATCAGAGGACAGTCTGCCCCTGAAGCTTTCTTT. This rearrangement joins TRBV10-3 to TRBJ1-1; weak D call: TRBD1 (6 bases). Trimming left V 6 bases short and J 6 bases short, with 14 bases between. CDR1 and CDR2 (germline): ENHRY, SYGVKD. The CDR3 extends over 13 amino acids.

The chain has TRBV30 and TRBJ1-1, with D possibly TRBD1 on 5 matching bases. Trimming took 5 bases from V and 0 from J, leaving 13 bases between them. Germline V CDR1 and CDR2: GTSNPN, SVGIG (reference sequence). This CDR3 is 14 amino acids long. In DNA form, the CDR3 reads TGTGCCTGGGTCGGGGCGGGAATGAACACTGAAGCTTTCTTT. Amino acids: CAWVGAGMNTEAFF.

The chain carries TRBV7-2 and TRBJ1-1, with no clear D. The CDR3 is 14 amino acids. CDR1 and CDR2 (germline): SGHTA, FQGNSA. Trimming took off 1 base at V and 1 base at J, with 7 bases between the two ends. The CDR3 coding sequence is TGTGCCAGCAGCTTAGAAATGGCGAACACTGAAGCTTTCTTT. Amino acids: CASSLEMANTEAFF.